This T cell receptor (beta chain) derives from a study of control samples from healthy donors and cancer patients. Libraries were prepared by immunoSEQ multiplex PCR; TCRdb keeps only in-frame clonotypes and omits some of them. The data hold more than 140,000 clones, with approximately 94% observed a single time. The CDR3 contains 13 residues. Germline CDR1 is SNHLY and CDR2 is FYNNEI. V was pared by 5 bases and J by 9 bases, with 9 bases of the junction left unmatched. This sequence joins TRBV2 and TRBJ1-1; 7 bases are shared with TRBD1. The sequence was collected from a man aged 35-49 years in good health. The specimen sequenced was blood. The CDR3 DNA follows: TGTGCCAGCAGTCAAGAGGCGACAGGGCAAGCTTTCTTT. Its translation is CASSQEATGQAFF.